A selection of T cell receptor beta chains follows, all from one sample in a study of blood T cells in healthy people across ages. TCRdb itself ran the 5' RACE reads through MiXCR, one entry per CDR3 protein. Of more than 700,000 distinct CDR3 sequences listed, about 45% were seen once; the top ten hold about a sixth. What was sequenced was blood. The receptors stem from an elderly man in good health. Both conserved end residues are part of each CDR3. Each record gives: clone size, D gene, J gene, V gene, CDR3 DNA, CDR3 protein. The D gene is left open where the match is weak. Part of the rows lack a size; the others show once, few, many or a class for expanded clones.

.,.,TRBJ2-3,TRBV12-3/TRBV12-4,TGTGCCAGCACCCAAACGTGTTCAGATACGCAGTATTTT,CASTQTCSDTQYF
.,TRBD2,TRBJ2-1,TRBV14,TGTGCCAGCAGCCGGCCGGGACTAGCGGGCGACAATGAGCAGTTCTTC,CASSRPGLAGDNEQFF
.,TRBD2,TRBJ2-1,TRBV7-2,TGTGCCAGCAGCTCGACTAGCGGACCATACAATGAGCAGTTCTTC,CASSSTSGPYNEQFF
.,.,TRBJ2-1,TRBV4-3,TGCGCCAGCAGCCAAGACTGGGCGGGGCCCTACAATGAGCAGTTCTTC,CASSQDWAGPYNEQFF
.,.,TRBJ2-1,TRBV7-2,TGTGCCAGCAGCTTACAGCGCGCCACGAAGAATGAGCAGTTCTTC,CASSLQRATKNEQFF
.,.,TRBJ2-3,TRBV20-1,TGCAGTGCTGAATGGAGCGGGAGCACAGATACGCAGTATTTT,CSAEWSGSTDTQYF
.,.,TRBJ2-7,TRBV18,TGTGCCAGCTCACCCGAGGCAGGGTTTTACGAGCAGTACTTC,CASSPEAGFYEQYF
.,.,TRBJ1-1,TRBV10-3,TGTGCCATCGGAGAGCAGGTTCCCGGAGCTTTCTTT,CAIGEQVPGAFF
few,.,TRBJ2-7,TRBV9,TGTGCCAGCAGCGTATCGTGGGGGAGCTCCTACGAGCAGTACTTC,CASSVSWGSSYEQYF
.,.,TRBJ2-7,TRBV2,TGTGCCAGCAGGCAGGGAGGGACAGACGAGCAGTACTTC,CASRQGGTDEQYF
.,.,TRBJ2-2,TRBV5-1,TGCGCCAGCACACGAACCCAACAGGGAGACGGGACCGGGGAGCTGTTTTTT,CASTRTQQGDGTGELFF
once,.,TRBJ2-7,TRBV20-1,TGCAGTGCTAGTCGCGGATTGCACATCTCCTACGAGCAGTACTTC,CSASRGLHISYEQYF
few,.,TRBJ1-6,TRBV6-5,TGTGCCAGCAGGCAGGGGAGGGAGGCACCCCTCCACTTT,CASRQGREAPLHF
many,TRBD1,TRBJ2-5,TRBV29-1,TGCAGCGTAGACACCGGGACAGGGTACCAAGAGACCCAGTACTTC,CSVDTGTGYQETQYF
few,.,TRBJ2-6,TRBV25-1,TGTGCCAGCAGTGTGGGGCAGGGTCGCTCTGGGGCCAACGTCCTGACTTTC,CASSVGQGRSGANVLTF
.,.,TRBJ2-7,TRBV7-2,TGTGCCAGCAGTCCCGGGGCAGGTTTGTCCTACGAGCAGTACTTC,CASSPGAGLSYEQYF
.,.,TRBJ2-2,TRBV9,TGTGCCAGCAGCGTATCACCCTATAGAACCTTAGAGCTGTTTTTT,CASSVSPYRTLELFF
.,.,TRBJ2-1,TRBV5-1,TGCGCCAGCACGCTAGTGGGGGCCAGTGATGTCAATGAGCAGTTCTTC,CASTLVGASDVNEQFF
once,.,TRBJ2-7,TRBV20-1,TGCAGTGCTGAACATGACGCGGGGGAGCAGTACTTC,CSAEHDAGEQYF
few,.,TRBJ1-2,TRBV13,TGTGCCAGCAGCTTAGGGGACAGATTCTACACCTTC,CASSLGDRFYTF
few,.,TRBJ1-6,TRBV20-1,TGCAGTGCTAGGTCTTGGGTCTCTGGAAGATCACCCCTCCACTTT,CSARSWVSGRSPLHF
.,TRBD1,TRBJ2-7,TRBV4-3,TGCGCCAGCAGCCGCGGGACAGGCTACGAGCAGTACTTC,CASSRGTGYEQYF
few,TRBD2,TRBJ2-3,TRBV5-1,TGCGCCAGCAGCTTCGCGGGGGAGCAAAGCACAGATACGCAGTATTTT,CASSFAGEQSTDTQYF
few,TRBD1,TRBJ2-7,TRBV7-2,TGTGCCAGCAGCCTGGGACAGTTAGAAAACTACGAGCAGTACTTC,CASSLGQLENYEQYF
many,.,TRBJ2-3,TRBV20-1,TGCAGTGCTAGAGATCACACAGATACGCAGTATTTT,CSARDHTDTQYF
.,TRBD2,TRBJ2-7,TRBV5-1,TGCGCCGGCAGCTTGGGACTAGCGGGAACCTACGAGCAGTACTTC,CAGSLGLAGTYEQYF
few,.,TRBJ2-7,TRBV4-3,TGCGCCAGCAGCCTCGGGCAGGGTAGGTCCGAGCAGTACTTC,CASSLGQGRSEQYF
.,.,TRBJ2-3,TRBV6-1,TGTGCCAGCAGCGAGGACTCCCGGAACACAGATACGCAGTATTTT,CASSEDSRNTDTQYF
.,.,TRBJ2-3,TRBV29-1,TGCAGCGGGCAGGGTGGCACAGATACGCAGTATTTT,CSGQGGTDTQYF
.,TRBD2,TRBJ2-5,TRBV4-3,TGCGCCAGCAGCCAAGGACTAGCCAATGAGCAGTACTTC,CASSQGLANEQYF
.,TRBD2,TRBJ2-3,TRBV3-1,TGTGCCAGCAGCACCAGGACTAGAGTCACAGATACGCAGTATTTT,CASSTRTRVTDTQYF
.,TRBD2,TRBJ2-2,TRBV7-2,TGTGCCAGCAGCTCCTCAGCGGGAGTAACCACCGGGGAGCTGTTTTTT,CASSSSAGVTTGELFF
.,.,TRBJ1-4,TRBV6-6,TGTGCCAGCAGACCTGGACCCGGGTTCGAAAAACTGTTTTTT,CASRPGPGFEKLFF
.,TRBD2,TRBJ2-1,TRBV20-1,TGCAGTGCTATTTCGGGAGGCTTCAACAATGAGCAGTTCTTC,CSAISGGFNNEQFF
.,.,TRBJ2-1,TRBV5-1,TGCGCCAGCAGCGGCTCCGATGTAGTTGGTTCCAATGAGCAGTTCTTC,CASSGSDVVGSNEQFF
few,.,TRBJ1-4,TRBV5-1,TGCGCCAGCAGCTTGCTCACAGGGAGAGGAGGAGAAAAACTGTTTTTT,CASSLLTGRGGEKLFF
.,.,TRBJ2-7,TRBV6-1,TGTGCCAGCACGAGATCGGGACCGGATGAAACCCAGTACTTC,CASTRSGPDETQYF
.,.,TRBJ2-1,TRBV28,TGTGCCTGCACGGACGCGGGTGCTTACAATGAGCAGTTCTTC,CACTDAGAYNEQFF
.,TRBD2,TRBJ2-1,TRBV6-5,TGTGCCAGCGGTTTCCAGGGAGGGACTAGCGGGGTCTCCTACAATGAGCAGTTCTTC,CASGFQGGTSGVSYNEQFF
.,TRBD2,TRBJ2-5,TRBV20-1,TGCAGTGCTACCCGTCCCAGCGGGAGGTTTGAGACCCAGTACTTC,CSATRPSGRFETQYF
few,TRBD2,TRBJ2-1,TRBV11-1,TGTGCCAGCAGCTTACAAGCGGGAGGGCCGGGTAATGAGCAGTTCTTC,CASSLQAGGPGNEQFF
many,.,TRBJ2-5,TRBV12-3/TRBV12-4,TGTGCCAGCAGCCGAGACGGGCAAGAGACCCAGTACTTC,CASSRDGQETQYF
few,TRBD2,TRBJ2-7,TRBV20-1,TGCAGTGCTTCCGGGACTAGCGGGAGGGCCTCCTCCGAGCAGTACTTC,CSASGTSGRASSEQYF
few,.,TRBJ2-1,TRBV27,TGTGCCAGCAGTTTTTTTTTTCTGTCGGGGTATGTCAATGAGCAGTTCTTC,CASSFFFLSGYVNEQFF
.,.,TRBJ2-2,TRBV23-1,TGCGCCAGCAGTCAAAGGGTCATACGGCACACCGGGGAGCTGTTTTTT,CASSQRVIRHTGELFF
.,.,TRBJ1-5,TRBV4-2,TGTGCCAGCAGCCAAGATCGGGGAGGGAGGCAGCCCCAGCATTTT,CASSQDRGGRQPQHF
.,.,TRBJ2-7,TRBV21-1,TGTGCCAGCAGCAAAACAAGCGGGAGTGACTACGAGCAGTACTTC,CASSKTSGSDYEQYF
few,.,TRBJ2-1,TRBV20-1,TGCAGTGCCCCGGTTGGGCAGGACAATGAGCAGTTCTTC,CSAPVGQDNEQFF
.,.,TRBJ2-7,TRBV20-1,TGCAGTGCTTACGGGACGGATGCCTACGAGCAGTACTTC,CSAYGTDAYEQYF
.,.,TRBJ1-2,TRBV5-5,TGTGCCGGCAGCTTGTATCCAGAAAACTATGGCTACACCTTC,CAGSLYPENYGYTF
.,.,TRBJ2-5,TRBV5-1,TGCACCAGCAGCTTCGGGGACAGTGGAGGGGAGACCCAGTACTTC,CTSSFGDSGGETQYF
.,.,TRBJ2-6,TRBV7-2,TGTGCCAGCTCTTGGTCGGGGTCCTCTGGGGCCAACGTCCTGACTTTC,CASSWSGSSGANVLTF
many,TRBD1,TRBJ2-1,TRBV5-5,TGTGCCAGCAGCTTGGTGACAGGGGGCTGGAATGAGCAGTTCTTC,CASSLVTGGWNEQFF
many,.,TRBJ2-5,TRBV5-6,TGTGCCAGCAGCTTTTGGGGGGCGCGAGAAGAGACCCAGTACTTC,CASSFWGAREETQYF
few,TRBD1,TRBJ1-2,TRBV10-1,TGCGCCAGCAGCCCCAGGACAGGGAGCAAACTAACGGAATACACCTTC,CASSPRTGSKLTEYTF
few,.,TRBJ1-5,TRBV28,TGTGCCAGCACCACTCCGCAGGACAATCAGCCCCAGCATTTT,CASTTPQDNQPQHF
.,TRBD2,TRBJ2-7,TRBV3-1,TGTGCCAGCAGCCGAACCGGGACTAGCTCCTACAATGAGCAGTACTTC,CASSRTGTSSYNEQYF
.,.,TRBJ2-7,TRBV7-2,TGTGCCAGCAGCTTATCTACCTTCCAGGCCGGCTACGAGCAGTACTTC,CASSLSTFQAGYEQYF
.,.,TRBJ2-3,TRBV6-5,TGTGCCAGCAGTTACTCGACCACTCCGGATACGCAGTATTTT,CASSYSTTPDTQYF
.,.,TRBJ1-4,TRBV4-3,TGCGCCAGCAGCCAAGTCCTGGAGGCAACTAATGAAAAACTGTTTTTT,CASSQVLEATNEKLFF